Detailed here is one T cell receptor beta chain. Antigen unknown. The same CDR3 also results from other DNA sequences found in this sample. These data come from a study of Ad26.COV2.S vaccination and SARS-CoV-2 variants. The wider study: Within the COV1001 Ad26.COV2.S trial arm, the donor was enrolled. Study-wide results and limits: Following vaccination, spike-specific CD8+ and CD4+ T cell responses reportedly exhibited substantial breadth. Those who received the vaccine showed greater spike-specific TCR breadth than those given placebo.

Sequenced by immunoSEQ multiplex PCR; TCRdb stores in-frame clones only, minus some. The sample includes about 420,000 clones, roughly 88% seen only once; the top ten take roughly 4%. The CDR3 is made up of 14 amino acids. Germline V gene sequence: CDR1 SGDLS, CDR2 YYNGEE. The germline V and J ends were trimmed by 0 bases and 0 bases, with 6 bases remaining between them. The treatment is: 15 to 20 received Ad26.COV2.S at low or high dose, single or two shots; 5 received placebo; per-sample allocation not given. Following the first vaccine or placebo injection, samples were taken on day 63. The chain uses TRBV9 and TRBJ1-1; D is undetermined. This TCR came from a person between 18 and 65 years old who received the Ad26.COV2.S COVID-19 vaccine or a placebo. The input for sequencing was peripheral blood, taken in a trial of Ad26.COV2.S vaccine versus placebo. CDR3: CASSVGQMNTEAFF. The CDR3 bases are TGTGCCAGCAGCGTAGGGCAGATGAACACTGAAGCTTTCTTT. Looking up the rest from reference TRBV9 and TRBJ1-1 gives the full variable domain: DSGVTQTPKHLITATGQRVTLRCSPRSGDLSVYWYQQSLDQGLQFLIQYYNGEERAKGNILERFSAQQFPDLHSELNLSSLELGDSALYFCASSVGQMNTEAFFGQGTRLTVV.